This T cell receptor beta chain was sequenced for a study of Ad26.COV2.S vaccination and SARS-CoV-2 variants. Study-level points and caveats: There was a possibility that the TCR breadth and depth analyses underestimated total T cell responses. Whether participants received vaccine or placebo, their non-spike TCR breadth was similar.

This table comes from immunoSEQ multiplex PCR, and its TCRdb copy is limited to in-frame clones, with some not included. The table lists about 180,000 clones, about 83% of them singletons. Turning to this clone: The antigen remains undetermined.

The junction had 2 bases not matched to a gene; V was cut back by 5 bases and J by 5 bases. This CDR3 comprises 13 residues. Germline V CDR1 and CDR2: SNHLY, FYNNEI. The source material was peripheral blood, sampled after recovery from COVID-19. The rearrangement joins TRBV2 to TRBJ1-1; 10 positions agree with TRBD1. This receptor was identified in a human donor who had recovered from COVID-19. The CDR3 DNA sequence: TGTGCCAGCAGTCGGACAGGGGGGACTGAAGCTTTCTTT. Protein product: CASSRTGGTEAFF. The full variable domain, with the rest looked up from reference TRBV2 and TRBJ1-1, is EPEVTQTPSHQVTQMGQEVILRCVPISNHLYFYWYRQILGQKVEFLVSFYNNEISEKSEIFDDQFSVERPDGSNFTLKIRSTKLEDSAMYFCASSRTGGTEAFFGQGTRLTVV.